The 20 T cell receptor beta chains reported below all come from one sample, sequenced in a study of T cells in Graves' hyperthyroidism and ophthalmopathy. Amplification of TCR beta CDR3 regions was performed using RNA transcripts as template. Researchers ran a first-round RT-PCR on the TCR CDR3 using the HTBI primer set. TCRdb re-derived calls from the multiplex PCR reads in MiXCR, one entry per CDR3 protein. The data hold 490,000 or so distinct CDR3 sequences, with roughly 22% observed a single time. The sequenced sample consisted of blood. The receptors were gathered from a woman in her seventies with Graves' ophthalmopathy.

This clonotype showed up just a few times. The chain uses TRBV24-1 and TRBJ2-7, with D hard to call. This CDR3 is 12 amino acids long. The germline gives CDR1 KGHDR, CDR2 SFDVKD. Trimming took off 3 bases at V and 5 bases at J, with 7 bases between the two ends. The CDR3 DNA sequence: TGTGCCACCAGTGATCGAGACCACGAGCAGTACTTC. This translates into CATSDRDHEQYF.

This clonotype was found many times. This chain links TRBV28 with TRBJ1-2; 12 bases match TRBD1. Germline values: CDR1 MDHEN, CDR2 SYDVKM. The junction had 8 bases not matched to a gene; V was cut back by 7 bases and J by 8 bases. The length of the CDR3 is 14 residues. CDR3 amino acids: CASNRGQGAPGYTF. The CDR3 DNA sequence: TGTGCCAGCAACCGGGGACAGGGGGCGCCGGGCTACACCTTC.

This clonotype was observed a few times. The V gene is TRBV10-3, the J gene TRBJ2-3; 8 nucleotides align to TRBD1. The germline V gene encodes CDR1 ENHRY and CDR2 SYGVKD. There are 12 residues in the CDR3. Trimming cost V 10 bases and J 5 bases; bases outside gene matches: 5. CDR3 protein: CASQTGVDTQYF. As DNA, the CDR3 is TGTGCCAGTCAGACAGGGGTAGATACGCAGTATTTT.

This clonotype has just a few counts. The V and J genes are TRBV20-1 and TRBJ2-3, with 14 bases identical to TRBD2. This CDR3 comprises 18 residues. After removal of 1 base from V and 2 bases from J, the junction contained 8 bases not matched to a gene. Germline V gene sequence: CDR1 DFQATT, CDR2 SNEGSKA (reference sequence). CDR3 coding DNA: TGCAGTGCTAGAGCAGGGACTAGCGGGGGAGGGTCCACAGATACGCAGTATTTT. As protein: CSARAGTSGGGSTDTQYF.

The chain employs TRBV5-5 and TRBJ2-5; TRBD2 aligns across 7 bases. V gave up 0 bases and J gave up 1 base; unmatched junction bases: 3. The CDR3 contains 15 residues. Germline V CDR1 and CDR2: SGHKS, YYEKEE (reference sequence). The CDR3 region has the DNA TGTGCCAGCAGCTTGGTAGCTAGCGGCCAAGAGACCCAGTACTTC. Its protein product is CASSLVASGQETQYF.

This rearrangement joins TRBV24-1 to TRBJ2-2, with a tentative D call TRBD2 (6 bases). Trimming took 7 bases from V and 5 from J, leaving 13 bases between them. The CDR3 runs 14 residues. Germline lookup yields CDR1 KGHDR and CDR2 SFDVKD. The CDR3 region is CATRSLAETGELFF. DNA for the CDR3: TGTGCCACCAGGTCACTAGCTGAGACCGGGGAGCTGTTTTTT.

The gene calls are TRBV20-1 and TRBJ2-1; 7 positions agree with TRBD2. The length of the CDR3 is 13 residues. CDR1 and CDR2 from the germline V gene are DFQATT and SNEGSKA (reference sequence). V shed 1 base and J 8 bases; nucleotides not matched to a gene: 5. DNA of the CDR3: TGCAGTGCTAGAGTTGCTAGCGGTTATGAGCAGTTCTTC. This translates into CSARVASGYEQFF.

This clonotype has more than one count but fewer than ten. The chain joins TRBV3-1 to TRBJ2-2, with D tentatively TRBD1 (5 bases). V lost 3 bases and J 7 bases, leaving 15 bases between the germline ends. This CDR3 is 15 amino acids long. Germline CDR1 is LGHDT and CDR2 is YNNKEL (reference sequence). CDR3 DNA sequence: TGTGCCAGCAGCCACAGACAGCATCCGGGCGGGGAGCTGTTTTTT. Its protein is CASSHRQHPGGELFF.

This rearrangement joins TRBV6-1 to TRBJ1-2; TRBD1 agrees at 7 bases. V dropped 5 bases and J dropped 1; count of bases not matched to a gene: 10. CDR1 and CDR2 (germline): MNHNS, SASEGT. The CDR3 has 16 amino acids. The CDR3 spells CASSSLQGVLNYGYTF. In nucleotides, the CDR3 is TGTGCCAGCAGTTCTCTGCAGGGGGTTCTTAACTATGGCTACACCTTC.

The V call is TRBV3-1, the J call TRBJ2-7; D is unresolved. CDR3 size: 12 residues. Per germline, CDR1 LGHDT and CDR2 YNNKEL (reference sequence). The V end lost 2 bases, the J end lost 6 bases, and 8 bases lay between the germline ends. In nucleotides, the CDR3 is TGTGCCAGCAGCCAACCCTTGGGCGAGCAGTACTTC. As protein: CASSQPLGEQYF.

The chain combines TRBV7-9 with TRBJ1-1; D is undetermined. This CDR3 comprises 13 residues. Trimming took 7 bases from V and 1 from J, leaving 10 bases between them. From germline, CDR1 is SEHNR and CDR2 FQNEAQ (reference sequence). The CDR3 here is CASTGRTNTEAFF. CDR3 DNA: TGTGCCAGCACCGGGAGGACGAACACTGAAGCTTTCTTT.

The chain joins TRBV4-1 to TRBJ2-1; D is ambiguous. V shed 1 base and J shed 0 bases, with 10 bases lying between them. Germline-derived CDR1 and CDR2 are MGHRA and YSYEKL. The CDR3 spans 16 residues. The CDR3 DNA follows: TGCGCCAGCAGCCAAGTTGGAAAACCCTCCTACAATGAGCAGTTCTTC. It encodes CASSQVGKPSYNEQFF.

This chain joins TRBV6-2 or TRBV6-3 and TRBJ1-1; D uncertain. The germline gives CDR1 MNHEY, CDR2 SVGEGT. V lost 2 bases and J 6 bases, leaving 4 bases between the germline ends. The CDR3 is 11 amino acids. The CDR3 region has the DNA TGTGCCAGCAGTTACCAGGCTGAAGCTTTCTTT. Its protein product is CASSYQAEAFF.

The chain couples TRBV30 to TRBJ1-2, with 8 bases fitting TRBD1. CDR3 length: 15 residues. The V gene's germline CDR1 is GTSNPN and CDR2 SVGIG (reference sequence). The V gene end was trimmed by 0 bases and the J gene end by 0 bases; junction bases not matched to a gene: 3. The CDR3 protein is CAWSVQGQANYGYTF. In nucleotides, the CDR3 is TGTGCCTGGAGTGTACAGGGACAGGCTAACTATGGCTACACCTTC.

This clonotype was recorded a few times. The chain carries TRBV27 and TRBJ2-7; perhaps D is TRBD1 or TRBD2 (5 bases each). V was cut by 7 bases and J by 5 bases, with 21 bases left in between. The CDR3 covers 15 residues. Looked up from germline, CDR1 is MNHEY and CDR2 is SMNVEV (reference sequence). The CDR3 DNA follows: TGTGCCAGCATGATAAGCGGCAGGGCTCTCCACGAGCAGTACTTC. As protein: CASMISGRALHEQYF.

This chain connects TRBV28 to TRBJ1-4; D unresolved. Germline V gives CDR1 MDHEN, CDR2 SYDVKM. V was cut by 5 bases and J by 8 bases, with 12 bases left in between. The CDR3 length is 13 residues. CDR3: CASSRRSGEKLFF. In DNA form, the CDR3 reads TGTGCCAGCAGTCGACGGAGCGGGGAAAAACTGTTTTTT.

About this clonotype itself: Germline and junction disagree at one end, which may indicate a read error. The chain has TRBV5-8 and TRBJ1-2; no clear D. CDR1 SGHTS and CDR2 YDEGEE come from the germline V gene. The length of the CDR3 is 13 residues. CDR3: CVSSLKGLGGYTF. The CDR3 DNA sequence: TGTGTCAGCAGCTTGAAGGGTCTGGGAGGCTACACCTTC.

The V and J genes are TRBV7-8 and TRBJ1-5, with D uncertain. The CDR3 loop spans 17 amino acids. Germline V gene data show CDR1 as SGHVS and CDR2 as FQNEAQ. Between the trimmed V and J ends, which lost 5 bases and 4 bases, there was a span of 21 bases. In DNA, the CDR3 is TGTGCCAGCAGCCTTCCGGGAGGCCCAGCGAAGAATCAGCCCCAGCATTTT. It yields the protein CASSLPGGPAKNQPQHF.

The chain is built from TRBV19 and TRBJ2-7; D is ambiguous. The CDR3 spans 13 residues. Germline CDR1 is LNHDA and CDR2 is SQIVND (reference sequence). Trimming pared 1 base from V and 3 bases from J, leaving 7 bases between. The CDR3 DNA sequence: TGTGCCAGTAGTATAGGGAGTAACTACGAGCAGTACTTC. This sequence encodes CASSIGSNYEQYF.

This clonotype was seen a few times. The chain carries TRBV29-1 and TRBJ2-3, with 11 bases that match TRBD2. This CDR3 has 15 amino acids. CDR1 is SQVTM and CDR2 is ANQGSEA in the germline V gene. Germline trimming cut 8 bases from V and 2 bases from J; bases unmatched to any gene: 9. CDR3 in amino acids: CSITGTSGYTDTQYF. The CDR3 DNA sequence: TGCAGCATAACCGGGACTAGCGGTTACACAGATACGCAGTATTTT.